This T cell receptor (beta chain) stems from a study of blood T cell repertoires in COVID-19 (dated by TCRdb to about 2020). For the study in its entirety: Samples from collaborators originated in the United States, Italy and Spain and spanned both the acute and convalescent phases of COVID-19. A de-identified subject ID, COVID-19 status, age in years and sex were almost always included in the sample metadata. Where available, HLA class I and class II types were obtained from metadata supplied by the sample provider rather than from assay-based typing. Subjects who had been exposed to COVID-19, were actively infected with it, or had recovered from it provided the deeply sampled blood TCRbeta repertoires that made up the dataset. The material from the prospective study consisted of cDNA or gDNA derived from T cells, B-cell-depleted T cells, or PBMCs. The repertoires were released in a freely available public database meant as a resource for research on the immune response to SARS-CoV-2. The samples were drawn from the first 160 participants of the ongoing ImmuneRACE study and from 1,254 subjects provided by 6 global collaborators. General findings and caveats noted by the study authors: The amount of clinical and demographic metadata varied by source and participant and was provided uncurated.

Each collaborating institution followed its own protocols to collect whole blood in K2EDTA tubes. Collaborator samples were shipped for TCRbeta analysis as frozen whole blood, isolated PBMCs, or DNA extracted from either sample type. TCRbeta CDR3 regions were amplified from genomic DNA using the immunoSEQ Assay, a bias-controlled multiplex PCR. As for the authors' bioinformatics: The number of nucleated cells in each sample was estimated by amplification of reference gene primers within the assay. Sequence reads were collapsed and filtered to measure the absolute abundance of every unique TCRbeta CDR3 rearrangement. For each sample, productive Simpson clonality was calculated as the square root of Simpson's diversity index across productive rearrangements. This is the immuneACCESS table as TCRdb keeps it, with only in-frame sequences that have V and J called. A part of the clones is gone; compared with another copy, unresolved V genes explain less than half, and the rest is unexplained. V, J and clone size reflect that table, while D and trimming were determined from the DNA. The sample table shows some 150,000 clones, and around 88% are seen once. The ten biggest clones cover less than 2% of the sample.

With respect to this clone: It lacks a known antigen. The junction departs from the called germline gene at one end, perhaps through a read error.

There are 13 amino acids in the CDR3, from cysteine to phenylalanine inclusive. Left in the record is the CDR3 DNA by itself, 39 bases read in frame from the first base. Per the germline V gene (reference sequence), SSHAT is the CDR1 and FNYEAQ is the CDR2. The sequenced sample consisted of peripheral blood. The V and J genes are TRBV7-7 and TRBJ2-1; the D segment cannot be called with confidence. This sequence originates from an older woman with acute or convalescent COVID-19. The nucleotide sequence is given as TGTGCTAGCAGTAATAGTAGAGATAATGAGCAGTTCTTC. It is translated as CASSNSRDNEQFF. The reference TRBV7-7 and TRBJ2-1 proteins fill in what lies around the CDR3, so the full variable domain reads GAGVSQSPRYKVTKRGQDVTLRCDPISSHATLYWYQQALGQGPEFLTYFNYEAQPDKSGLPSDRFSAERPEGSISTLTIQRTEQRDSAMYRCASSNSRDNEQFFGPGTRLTVL.